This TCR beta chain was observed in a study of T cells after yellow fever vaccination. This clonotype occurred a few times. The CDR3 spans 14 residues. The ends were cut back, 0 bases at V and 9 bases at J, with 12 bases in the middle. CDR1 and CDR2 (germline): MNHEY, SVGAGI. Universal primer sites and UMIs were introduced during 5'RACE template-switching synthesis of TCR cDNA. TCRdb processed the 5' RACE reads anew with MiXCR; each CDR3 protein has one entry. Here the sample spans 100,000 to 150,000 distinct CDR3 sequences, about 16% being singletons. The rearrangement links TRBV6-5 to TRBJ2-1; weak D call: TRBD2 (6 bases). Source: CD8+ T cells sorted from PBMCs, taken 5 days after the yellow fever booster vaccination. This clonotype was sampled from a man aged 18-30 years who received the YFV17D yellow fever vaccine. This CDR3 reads CASSYSSLGGEQFF. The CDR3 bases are TGTGCCAGCAGTTACTCGAGCTTGGGGGGTGAGCAGTTCTTC.